These T cell receptor beta chains were read from a single sample in a study of T cells in Graves' hyperthyroidism and ophthalmopathy. TCRdb processed the multiplex PCR reads anew with MiXCR; each CDR3 protein has one entry. The table includes 300,000 to 450,000 distinct CDR3 sequences, 17% detected once. Sequenced material: blood. Receptor source: a woman in her thirties with Graves' hyperthyroidism that later progressed to Graves' ophthalmopathy. Each CDR3 is given with its conserved first and last residue. The order of the fields is clone size, D gene, V gene, J gene, CDR3 protein, CDR3 DNA. The D gene is left open where the match is weak. Part of the rows lack a size; the others show once, few, many or a class for expanded clones.

abundance: many
d_gene: TRBD2
v_gene: TRBV15
j_gene: TRBJ2-3
CDR3aa: CATSFSAGAADTQYF
CDR3nt: TGTGCCACCAGCTTCTCAGCGGGGGCCGCAGATACGCAGTATTTT

abundance: few
d_gene: TRBD2
v_gene: TRBV19
j_gene: TRBJ2-7
CDR3aa: CASSIAPGLAGPTTYEQYF
CDR3nt: TGTGCCAGTAGTATTGCTCCGGGACTAGCGGGACCAACCACCTACGAGCAGTACTTC

abundance: many
d_gene: TRBD1
v_gene: TRBV27
j_gene: TRBJ2-5
CDR3aa: CASRKIGTGETQYF
CDR3nt: TGTGCCAGCAGAAAAATTGGGACAGGGGAGACCCAGTACTTC

abundance: NA
d_gene: NA
v_gene: TRBV20-1
j_gene: TRBJ1-1
CDR3aa: CSARRAAEAFF
CDR3nt: TGCAGTGCTAGAAGGGCAGCAGAAGCTTTCTTT

abundance: many
d_gene: TRBD2
v_gene: TRBV15
j_gene: TRBJ2-1
CDR3aa: CATSRDRLAGGRSYNEQFF
CDR3nt: TGTGCCACCAGCAGAGATAGACTAGCGGGGGGGCGCTCCTACAATGAGCAGTTCTTC

abundance: many
d_gene: TRBD2
v_gene: TRBV28
j_gene: TRBJ2-7
CDR3aa: CASSPSVGGGATYEQYF
CDR3nt: TGTGCCAGCAGCCCGAGCGTAGGCGGGGGAGCTACCTACGAGCAGTACTTC

abundance: NA
d_gene: TRBD1
v_gene: TRBV28
j_gene: TRBJ2-7
CDR3aa: CASSHATGFIPYEQYF
CDR3nt: TGTGCCAGCAGTCACGCGACAGGGTTCATCCCATACGAGCAGTACTTC

abundance: many
d_gene: NA
v_gene: TRBV10-2
j_gene: TRBJ1-2
CDR3aa: CASSEEGLPYGYTF
CDR3nt: TGCGCCAGCAGTGAGGAGGGGTTACCCTATGGCTACACCTTC

abundance: NA
d_gene: TRBD2
v_gene: TRBV3-1
j_gene: TRBJ2-2
CDR3aa: CASSQEGLAPGELFF
CDR3nt: TGTGCCAGCAGCCAAGAAGGACTAGCCCCCGGGGAGCTGTTTTTT

abundance: few
d_gene: TRBD1
v_gene: TRBV5-1
j_gene: TRBJ2-1
CDR3aa: CASSQGQGIDEQFF
CDR3nt: TGCGCCAGCAGCCAGGGACAGGGTATCGATGAGCAGTTCTTC

abundance: few
d_gene: NA
v_gene: TRBV6-1
j_gene: TRBJ1-2
CDR3aa: CASSESGGSYGYTF
CDR3nt: TGTGCCAGCAGTGAATCCGGGGGTAGCTATGGCTACACCTTC

abundance: many
d_gene: NA
v_gene: TRBV30
j_gene: TRBJ2-7
CDR3aa: CAWEQGTSYEQYF
CDR3nt: TGTGCCTGGGAGCAGGGGACTTCCTACGAGCAGTACTTC

abundance: few
d_gene: TRBD1
v_gene: TRBV27
j_gene: TRBJ2-7
CDR3aa: CASSLTQGEMGLAPSSYEQYF
CDR3nt: TGTGCCAGCAGTTTAACCCAGGGGGAGATGGGTTTGGCCCCGAGCTCCTACGAGCAGTACTTC

abundance: many
d_gene: NA
v_gene: TRBV7-9
j_gene: TRBJ1-2
CDR3aa: CASSGGQTNGYTF
CDR3nt: TGTGCCAGCAGCGGGGGACAAACTAATGGCTACACCTTC

abundance: many
d_gene: TRBD2
v_gene: TRBV20-1
j_gene: TRBJ2-5
CDR3aa: CSARVGLESETQYF
CDR3nt: TGCAGTGCTAGAGTAGGACTAGAATCGGAGACCCAGTACTTC

abundance: NA
d_gene: NA
v_gene: TRBV6-1
j_gene: TRBJ1-1
CDR3aa: CAARDSMFAAFF
CDR3nt: TGTGCCGCCCGGGACTCAATGTTCGCAGCTTTCTTT

abundance: NA
d_gene: TRBD2
v_gene: TRBV28
j_gene: TRBJ2-7
CDR3aa: CASSYQLAGQDYEQYF
CDR3nt: TGTGCCAGCAGTTACCAACTAGCGGGCCAGGACTACGAGCAGTACTTC

abundance: NA
d_gene: NA
v_gene: TRBV2
j_gene: TRBJ1-4
CDR3aa: CASRPGTYEKLFF
CDR3nt: TGTGCCAGCAGGCCCGGGACCTACGAAAAACTGTTTTTT

abundance: few
d_gene: NA
v_gene: TRBV15
j_gene: TRBJ2-3
CDR3aa: CATSSTSVLSVPYTDTQYF
CDR3nt: TGTGCCACCAGCAGCACCTCCGTTTTATCGGTTCCCTACACAGATACGCAGTATTTT

abundance: many
d_gene: TRBD1
v_gene: TRBV28
j_gene: TRBJ1-4
CDR3aa: CASRPRDRGLPVLKLFF
CDR3nt: TGTGCCAGCAGACCAAGGGACAGGGGCCTCCCCGTCCTGAAACTGTTTTTT

abundance: few
d_gene: TRBD2
v_gene: TRBV6-1
j_gene: TRBJ2-1
CDR3aa: CAILTSGGYNEQFF
CDR3nt: TGTGCCATCCTTACTAGCGGGGGTTACAATGAGCAGTTCTTC

abundance: many
d_gene: NA
v_gene: TRBV27
j_gene: TRBJ1-2
CDR3aa: CASSLIGAANYGYTF
CDR3nt: TGTGCCAGCAGTTTAATAGGGGCGGCTAACTATGGCTACACCTTC

abundance: NA
d_gene: NA
v_gene: TRBV6-1
j_gene: TRBJ1-2
CDR3aa: CASSPTGAYGYTF
CDR3nt: TGTGCCAGCAGCCCCACCGGCGCCTATGGCTACACCTTC

abundance: many
d_gene: NA
v_gene: TRBV18
j_gene: TRBJ2-5
CDR3aa: CASSPAYRETQYF
CDR3nt: TGTGCCAGCTCACCAGCCTATCGGGAGACCCAGTACTTC

abundance: few
d_gene: NA
v_gene: TRBV5-1
j_gene: TRBJ1-1
CDR3aa: CASSLEAGENTEAFF
CDR3nt: TGCGCCAGCAGCTTGGAGGCAGGGGAGAACACTGAAGCTTTCTTT

abundance: many
d_gene: NA
v_gene: TRBV6-1
j_gene: TRBJ2-6
CDR3aa: CASSEFGGLSSGANVLTF
CDR3nt: TGTGCCAGCAGTGAATTTGGGGGATTAAGCTCTGGGGCCAACGTCCTGACTTTC

abundance: NA
d_gene: NA
v_gene: TRBV18
j_gene: TRBJ1-3
CDR3aa: CASSPTLGISGNTIYF
CDR3nt: TGTGCCAGCTCACCGACACTTGGGATCTCTGGAAACACCATATATTTT

abundance: NA
d_gene: NA
v_gene: TRBV7-9
j_gene: TRBJ2-2
CDR3aa: CASSSGHLNTGELFF
CDR3nt: TGTGCCAGCAGCTCGGGACACTTGAACACCGGGGAGCTGTTTTTT

abundance: many
d_gene: NA
v_gene: TRBV10-3
j_gene: TRBJ2-3
CDR3aa: CAISESGLASTDTQYF
CDR3nt: TGTGCCATCAGTGAGTCAGGGCTAGCGAGCACAGATACGCAGTATTTT

abundance: few
d_gene: TRBD2
v_gene: TRBV6-6
j_gene: TRBJ2-1
CDR3aa: CASSYSSGGANEQFF
CDR3nt: TGTGCCAGCAGTTACTCAAGCGGGGGGGCCAATGAGCAGTTCTTC

abundance: many
d_gene: TRBD1
v_gene: TRBV28
j_gene: TRBJ1-2
CDR3aa: CASSEPGQGHGYTF
CDR3nt: TGTGCCAGCAGCGAACCCGGACAGGGCCATGGCTACACCTTC

abundance: many
d_gene: NA
v_gene: TRBV9
j_gene: TRBJ1-2
CDR3aa: CASSVALGPGRPNGYTF
CDR3nt: TGTGCCAGCAGCGTAGCTTTGGGACCGGGACGACCAAATGGCTACACCTTC

abundance: NA
d_gene: NA
v_gene: TRBV14
j_gene: TRBJ1-3
CDR3aa: CASSPTARGNTIYF
CDR3nt: TGTGCCAGCAGCCCGACAGCTCGGGGAAACACCATATATTTT

abundance: NA
d_gene: NA
v_gene: TRBV6-9
j_gene: TRBJ2-7
CDR3aa: CASSYPGLRGYEQYF
CDR3nt: TGTGCCAGCAGTTATCCAGGACTCAGGGGCTACGAGCAGTACTTC

abundance: many
d_gene: NA
v_gene: TRBV27
j_gene: TRBJ2-3
CDR3aa: CASSLPNRDTQYF
CDR3nt: TGTGCCAGCAGTTTACCCAATCGGGATACGCAGTATTTT

abundance: many
d_gene: NA
v_gene: TRBV2
j_gene: TRBJ2-4
CDR3aa: CASSGGSAQNIQYF
CDR3nt: TGTGCCAGCAGTGGCGGTTCCGCCCAAAACATTCAGTACTTC

abundance: many
d_gene: NA
v_gene: TRBV12-3/TRBV12-4
j_gene: TRBJ2-1
CDR3aa: CASSLYGLLSPSNEQFF
CDR3nt: TGTGCCAGCAGTTTATATGGTCTCCTCTCCCCCTCGAATGAGCAGTTCTTC

abundance: few
d_gene: TRBD2
v_gene: TRBV9
j_gene: TRBJ2-1
CDR3aa: CASSVRLAGVYNEQFF
CDR3nt: TGTGCCAGCAGCGTAAGGCTAGCGGGAGTATACAATGAGCAGTTCTTC

abundance: few
d_gene: NA
v_gene: TRBV6-4
j_gene: TRBJ1-1
CDR3aa: CASSKLGLRGEAFF
CDR3nt: TGTGCCAGCAGTAAACTAGGGCTGCGAGGTGAAGCTTTCTTT

abundance: many
d_gene: NA
v_gene: TRBV2
j_gene: TRBJ1-5
CDR3aa: CASRKGGGNQPQHF
CDR3nt: TGTGCCAGCCGAAAAGGGGGGGGCAATCAGCCCCAGCATTTT

abundance: many
d_gene: TRBD2
v_gene: TRBV27
j_gene: TRBJ2-2
CDR3aa: CASSLFPGRDTGELFF
CDR3nt: TGTGCCAGCAGTTTATTCCCAGGGAGGGACACCGGGGAGCTGTTTTTT

abundance: few
d_gene: NA
v_gene: TRBV20-1
j_gene: TRBJ2-7
CDR3aa: CSARLDYEQYF
CDR3nt: TGCAGTGCTAGGCTGGATTACGAGCAGTACTTC

abundance: few
d_gene: TRBD2
v_gene: TRBV6-6
j_gene: TRBJ2-3
CDR3aa: CASSYSAGIVQYF
CDR3nt: TGTGCCAGCAGTTACTCAGCGGGAATAGTGCAGTATTTT

abundance: many
d_gene: NA
v_gene: TRBV12-3/TRBV12-4
j_gene: TRBJ1-1
CDR3aa: CASSLGTFNTEAFF
CDR3nt: TGTGCCAGCAGCTTAGGGACATTTAACACTGAAGCTTTCTTT

abundance: many
d_gene: NA
v_gene: TRBV2
j_gene: TRBJ1-5
CDR3aa: CASRRGLLSNQPQHF
CDR3nt: TGTGCCAGCAGGAGGGGACTCCTTAGCAATCAGCCCCAGCATTTT

abundance: many
d_gene: TRBD2
v_gene: TRBV2
j_gene: TRBJ2-7
CDR3aa: CASSAIAGGPYEQYF
CDR3nt: TGTGCCAGCAGCGCGATAGCGGGAGGTCCCTACGAGCAGTACTTC

abundance: many
d_gene: TRBD2
v_gene: TRBV6-8
j_gene: TRBJ2-1
CDR3aa: CASSPGTSGRRESSYNEQFF
CDR3nt: TGTGCCAGCAGTCCGGGGACTAGCGGGAGACGGGAGAGCTCCTACAATGAGCAGTTCTTC

abundance: once
d_gene: TRBD1
v_gene: TRBV5-1
j_gene: TRBJ1-2
CDR3aa: CASGRGQDRSYGYTF
CDR3nt: TGCGCCAGCGGCAGGGGACAGGACCGTTCCTATGGCTACACCTTC

abundance: many
d_gene: NA
v_gene: TRBV28
j_gene: TRBJ2-7
CDR3aa: CASSKRGNEQYF
CDR3nt: TGTGCCAGCAGTAAAAGGGGGAACGAGCAGTACTTC

abundance: few
d_gene: NA
v_gene: TRBV7-9
j_gene: TRBJ2-5
CDR3aa: CASSPRTSQETQYF
CDR3nt: TGTGCCAGCAGCCCCCGGACGTCCCAAGAGACCCAGTACTTC

abundance: NA
d_gene: TRBD1
v_gene: TRBV7-2
j_gene: TRBJ1-3
CDR3aa: CVSSPGGGTIGNTIYF
CDR3nt: TGTGTCAGCAGCCCAGGGGGCGGGACAATAGGAAACACCATATATTTT

abundance: many
d_gene: NA
v_gene: TRBV2
j_gene: TRBJ2-7
CDR3aa: CAGGAGYEQYF
CDR3nt: TGTGCCGGGGGGGCGGGCTACGAGCAGTACTTC

abundance: NA
d_gene: NA
v_gene: TRBV7-9
j_gene: TRBJ2-7
CDR3aa: CASSLDTSVNSYEQYF
CDR3nt: TGTGCCAGCAGCTTGGACACATCAGTTAACTCCTACGAGCAGTACTTC